These 6 T cell receptor beta chains were all obtained from the same sample, sequenced in a study of CD8 T cells in Susac syndrome. When the RNA was reverse transcribed, random hexamers were used with an input of about 0.5 to 1 ug. A single record per CDR3 protein comes from TCRdb applying MiXCR to the immunoSEQ multiplex PCR reads. Of tens of thousands of distinct CDR3 sequences listed, around 96% are singletons. Sequencing input: CD8+ T cells from PBMCs. The origin of the receptors is a human donor with Susac syndrome.

The chain links TRBV28 to TRBJ1-4, with a tentative D call TRBD1 (6 bases). Germline CDR1 and CDR2: MDHEN and SYDVKM. The CDR3 totals 14 residues. The V end was cut by 3 bases, the J end by 7 bases, with 12 bases between. CDR3 sequence: CASSFEGGAEKLFF. The CDR3 region has the DNA TGTGCCAGCAGTTTCGAGGGGGGTGCTGAAAAACTGTTTTTT. Full variable domain (rest looked up from reference TRBV28 and TRBJ1-4): DVKVTQSSRYLVKRTGEKVFLECVQDMDHENMFWYRQDPGLGLRLIYFSYDVKMKEKGDIPEGYSVSREKKERFSLILESASTNQTSMYLCASSFEGGAEKLFFGSGTQLSVL.

The chain joins TRBV4-3 to TRBJ2-3; 7 bases align to TRBD2. CDR1 and CDR2 from the germline V gene are LGHNA and YSLEER. The CDR3 runs to 15 residues. V gave up 0 bases and J gave up 3 bases; unmatched junction bases: 3. CDR3 protein: CASSQDLGGTDTQYF. DNA of the CDR3: TGCGCCAGCAGCCAAGATTTGGGGGGGACAGATACGCAGTATTTT.

The chain has TRBV20-1 and TRBJ1-5; TRBD1 matches at 9 bases. The V segment lost 6 bases and the J segment 6 bases; nucleotides outside the gene matches: 9. In germline, CDR1 is DFQATT, CDR2 SNEGSKA (reference sequence). There are 14 residues in the CDR3. The CDR3 spells CSARDRVTSQPQHF. The DNA of the CDR3 is TGCAGTGCGCGGGACAGGGTTACCAGTCAGCCCCAGCATTTT.

In the case of this clonotype: One end of the junction does not line up with germline, which may come from a read error. This sequence joins TRBV7-7 and TRBJ2-2; no clear D gene. The V gene's germline CDR1 is SSHAT and CDR2 FNYEAQ (reference sequence). The CDR3 runs 14 residues. The CDR3, as DNA: TGTGCTAGCAGCTTAAGCTTCTACACCGGGGAGCTGTTTTTT. It codes for CASSLSFYTGELFF.

Only one count was recorded for this clonotype. The chain couples TRBV21-1 to TRBJ2-7; the DNA was not compared with TRBD1, the D call given in the table. TRBV21-1 is reported as a pseudogene. There are 16 residues in the CDR3. CDR3 coding DNA: TGTGCCAGCAGCAAAGCCCCAGGGGCCAAGTCCTACGAGCAGTACGTC. As protein: CASSKAPGAKSYEQYV.

The chain has TRBV28 and TRBJ1-5; D remains ambiguous. Germline V CDR1 and CDR2: MDHEN, SYDVKM. Trimming left V 4 bases short and J 1 base short, with 5 bases between. The CDR3 extends over 13 amino acids. CDR3 DNA sequence: TGTGCCAGCAGTTCGGGGAGCAATCAGCCCCAGCATTTT. Translating gives CASSSGSNQPQHF.